A selection of T cell receptor beta chains follows, all from one sample in a study of T cells in Graves' hyperthyroidism and ophthalmopathy. TCRdb ran MiXCR on the multiplex PCR reads and lists one entry per CDR3 protein. The sample consists of hundreds of thousands of distinct CDR3 sequences, approximately 15% of them appearing once. What was sequenced was blood. The receptor source for this set is a young woman with Graves' hyperthyroidism. The CDR3 runs from the conserved cysteine through the conserved F or W. The D gene is left open where the match is weak. Expanded clones are given a class, and other clones once, few, many or no size at all.

D: -
V: TRBV28
J: TRBJ1-1
size: few
DNA: TGTGCCAGCAGTTTCTGGGGCAGTTCTTTCACTGAAGCTTTCTTT
CDR3: CASSFWGSSFTEAFF

D: -
V: TRBV6-6
J: TRBJ1-5
size: many
DNA: TGTGCCAGCAGTTACTCGACCAATCAGCCCCAGCATTTT
CDR3: CASSYSTNQPQHF

D: -
V: TRBV7-2
J: TRBJ2-7
size: few
DNA: TGTGCCAGCAGCTTACCGGGACCGATTAACGAGCAGTACTTC
CDR3: CASSLPGPINEQYF

D: -
V: TRBV20-1
J: TRBJ2-3
size: many
DNA: TGCAGTGCTAGAGATCCAGGGGGGAACACAGATACGCAGTATTTT
CDR3: CSARDPGGNTDTQYF

D: -
V: TRBV6-1
J: TRBJ2-3
size: many
DNA: TGTGCCAGCAGTCGCGGGATTAGCACAGATACGCAGTATTTT
CDR3: CASSRGISTDTQYF

D: -
V: TRBV6-1
J: TRBJ2-1
size: few
DNA: TGTGCCAGCAGTGAAGCGCCGGGCTTTTGGCAGTTCTTC
CDR3: CASSEAPGFWQFF

D: -
V: TRBV28
J: TRBJ2-5
size: many
DNA: TGTGCCAGCAGTTCGGGGAGGCGTATCCAGTACTTC
CDR3: CASSSGRRIQYF

D: TRBD2
V: TRBV12-5
J: TRBJ2-2
size: many
DNA: TGTGCTAGTGGTTTGGTACTCAGCGGGAGGTGGTCCGGGGAGCTGTTTTTT
CDR3: CASGLVLSGRWSGELFF

D: -
V: TRBV12-3/TRBV12-4
J: TRBJ1-1
size: many
DNA: TGTGCCAGCAGTTTAAGTTCGGGAGGGAATTTTGAAGCTTTCTTT
CDR3: CASSLSSGGNFEAFF

D: -
V: TRBV6-1
J: TRBJ2-5
size: many
DNA: TGTGCCAGCAGTTCTCCAGGGGGAGGAGAGACCCAGTACTTC
CDR3: CASSSPGGGETQYF

D: -
V: TRBV7-9
J: TRBJ1-2
size: many
DNA: TGTGCCAGCAGCGTTTCTACAGGGTACGAGAATGGCTACACCTTC
CDR3: CASSVSTGYENGYTF

D: TRBD1
V: TRBV28
J: TRBJ1-1
size: -
DNA: TGTGCCAGCAGTTACTGGACAGGGTCTGAAGCTTTCTTT
CDR3: CASSYWTGSEAFF

D: -
V: TRBV28
J: TRBJ1-1
size: -
DNA: TGTGCCAGCAGTTTATGGGACAGTCGCACTGAAGCTTCCTTT
CDR3: CASSLWDSRTEASF

D: -
V: TRBV6-1
J: TRBJ2-4
size: few
DNA: TGTGCCAGCAGGGAGACACTAGCCAAAAACATTCAGTACTTC
CDR3: CASRETLAKNIQYF

D: -
V: TRBV10-3
J: TRBJ1-5
size: -
DNA: TGTGCCAGCAGTGAAAGGAGTCTGGGGGGCAGTCAGCCCCAGCATTTT
CDR3: CASSERSLGGSQPQHF

D: TRBD2
V: TRBV20-1
J: TRBJ2-7
size: many
DNA: TGCAGTGCCGCTATAGCGGGGGGTAACTACGAGCAGTACTTC
CDR3: CSAAIAGGNYEQYF

D: -
V: TRBV6-2/TRBV6-3
J: TRBJ2-3
size: few
DNA: TGTGCCAGCAGTACACTGTTGGGAGCCATAGGGGATACGCAGTATTTT
CDR3: CASSTLLGAIGDTQYF

D: -
V: TRBV20-1
J: TRBJ2-5
size: few
DNA: TGCAGTGGTGGGGACCCGGAGACCCAGTACTTC
CDR3: CSGGDPETQYF

D: TRBD2
V: TRBV10-3
J: TRBJ2-1
size: -
DNA: TGTGCCATCACTCAGACTAGCGGGAGGGCCAATGAGCAGTTCTTC
CDR3: CAITQTSGRANEQFF

D: TRBD1
V: TRBV2
J: TRBJ1-5
size: few
DNA: TGTGCCAGCAGTGCTGACAGGGAGGGTCAGCCCCAGCATTTT
CDR3: CASSADREGQPQHF

D: TRBD1
V: TRBV20-1
J: TRBJ1-1
size: many
DNA: TGCAGTGTTTGGACAGGGCTGGCCACTGAAGCTTTCTTT
CDR3: CSVWTGLATEAFF

D: -
V: TRBV7-7
J: TRBJ2-7
size: -
DNA: TGTGCCAGCAGCGTCTATCCCGTCTCCTACGAGCAGTACTTC
CDR3: CASSVYPVSYEQYF

D: TRBD1
V: TRBV20-1
J: TRBJ2-4
size: -
DNA: TGCAGTGCTAGAGGGACAGGAAAAAACATTCAGTACTTC
CDR3: CSARGTGKNIQYF